This T cell receptor beta chain was sequenced in a study of shared clonotypes between healthy human individuals. Study context: The study drew on two women and a few men aged 18 to 49 as donors. Points from the study as a whole: Investigators expected sequencing depth to affect clonotype sharing among donors.

This CDR3 is built from 15 residues. V was pared by 1 base and J by 2 bases, with 12 bases between. CDR1 MNHEY and CDR2 SVGAGI come from the germline V gene. The protocol was immunoSEQ multiplex PCR, while the TCRdb copy is restricted to in-frame clones and leaves out a portion. The profile shows approximately 2.3 million clones, 80% to 95% of them singletons. As for this clone: What it recognizes is unknown.

The chain uses TRBV6-5 and TRBJ2-7; D perhaps matches TRBD1 (5 bases). The sample taken for sequencing was naive CD4+ T cells from PBMCs. As for subset: CD45RA+ positively selected. The receptor comes from a man aged 18 to 29 in good health. Some clones in this sample may be carry-over from other donors' samples. For the CDR3, the DNA is TGTGCCAGCAGTTACTACCCGGACACGACCTACGAGCAGTACTTC. This sequence encodes CASSYYPDTTYEQYF.